This record looks at one T cell receptor beta chain sequence and its context. The antigen it recognizes is unknown. Nothing much larger sits one base from this clone, and base qualities are not available. The sample belongs to a study of blood T cells in healthy people across ages (dated by TCRdb to the mid-2010s). Context from the whole study: Template switching captured roughly one uniquely barcoded TCR beta cDNA molecule per two T cells in model experiments. The study analyzed two additional independent replicas of 1 million unique cDNA reads from the same blood draw for two donors, one aged 18 to 30 and one aged 80 or older. The donors were divided into four age groups: young (average around 15 years), middle-aged (about 40), aged (approximately 64) and long-lived (roughly 88). To track age-related changes in TCR beta repertoire diversity, the study relied on deep sequencing normalized with unique cDNA molecular identifiers. Donors of different ages were randomly distributed across sequencing lanes to avoid experimental bias.

The roughly 39 donors, aged about 6 to 100 years, were systemically healthy Caucasian individuals from Russia. About 9.6 milliliters of peripheral blood were collected from each donor into EDTA-treated Vacutainer tubes. Ficoll-Paque density-gradient centrifugation was used to isolate PBMCs, with at least 7 million per sample. Trizol reagent was used to extract total RNA from the PBMCs, yielding at least 6 micrograms per sample. For every donor, an aliquot of PBMCs went through flow cytometry to measure the percentages of naive CD45RAhigh/CD27high T cells. Overall study outcomes, separate from this receptor: Compared with the aged group, more naive CD4+ T cells, fewer expanded clones and increased TCR diversity were shown by the long-lived group, suggesting age selection. Estimates of total diversity based on one million sequenced T cells were considered lower bounds and underestimates. Since profiling was done on bulk unsorted PBMCs, naive and antigen-experienced compartments could not be conclusively compared. Because the CMV infection status of the donors was unknown, age-related changes in expanded clonotypes may potentially have been confounded. The percentage of naive T cells measured by flow cytometry correlated strongly with observed TCR beta diversity. As age increased, observed TCR beta diversity per million T cells dropped in a roughly linear way, and a significant reduction was already evident by age about 40.

The method was 5' RACE. Sequencing took place on an Illumina HiSeq 2500. A second PCR of roughly 7 to 12 cycles was run with a J-beta primer mix and a sample-barcoded 5' primer. A template-switch 5' adaptor carrying 12 random nucleotides introduced a unique molecular identifier onto each TCR beta cDNA molecule. At least 2.5 million CDR3-containing paired-end reads were obtained from each sample. First-strand cDNA was synthesized from all RNA with the Mint cDNA synthesis kit, primed by a TRBC-specific oligonucleotide. Following uracil-DNA glycosylase treatment, all cDNA underwent a first 18-cycle PCR with the universal primers M1SS and BC2_uni_R. The paper's processing steps were these. Each sample was normalized by randomly selecting 1 million high-quality reads, each carrying a distinct molecular identifier. Reads with shared molecular identifiers were discarded instead of being binned into consensus sequences. MiTCR, with a Q25 quality threshold and the strictest error-elimination algorithm, was used for CDR3 identification, clonotype clustering and error correction. Lower-bound total TCR beta diversity was estimated with a nonparametric unseen species model using Euler transformation. The public reads were reanalyzed by TCRdb: fastp trimming at Q25, MiXCR alignment, in-frame beta chains only. Each record represents a unique CDR3 protein, reported with the most common genes and DNA among its rows. TCRdb's processing, not the authors' own work, is the source of the V and J calls. The sample yields 1,300,000 or so distinct CDR3 sequences; almost 60% were counted once. The ten biggest clones cover 6.5% to 8.5% of the sample.

Cut back by 3 bases and 5 bases, the V and J ends lie 13 bases apart. The CDR3 measures 14 amino acids from cysteine to phenylalanine. This entry keeps only the CDR3 DNA: 42 bases, framed from base 1. CDR1 and CDR2 are read off the germline V gene as KGHSH and LQKENI. The receptor was isolated from a man younger than 30 in good health. The chain is encoded by TRBV18 joined to TRBJ1-1; a tentative D call is TRBD1 (6 bases match). The sample was blood. The DNA sequence is TGTGCCAGCTCACCGCCCGGGGGCTTTACTGAAGCTTTCTTT. The resulting protein is CASSPPGGFTEAFF.